These 15 T cell receptor beta chains were all obtained from the same sample, sequenced in a study of T cells in Graves' hyperthyroidism and ophthalmopathy (dated by TCRdb to about 2019). The library was produced with multiplex PCR. The sample was run on an Illumina HiSeq 2000. The TCR beta CDR3 regions were amplified from RNA transcripts. For the first round of RT-PCR on the TCR CDR3, the HTBI primer set was used together with the Qiagen OneStep RT-PCR kit. The raw public reads went through TCRdb reprocessing: fastp at Q25, MiXCR clone calling, in-frame beta chains kept. Each entry merges the rows of one CDR3 protein and shows their most common DNA and genes. For this sample the table gives more than 500,000 distinct CDR3 sequences, of which 15% to 20% were detected only once. Roughly 29% of the sample is taken by the ten largest. The sample comprised blood. The source of these receptors is a woman younger than 45 with Graves' ophthalmopathy.

The chain carries TRBV18 and TRBJ2-5; D possibly corresponds to TRBD2 (7 bases). The ends were cut back, 2 bases at V and 1 base at J, with 11 bases in the middle. This CDR3 is built from 15 residues. Germline V gives CDR1 KGHSH, CDR2 LQKENI. The CDR3, as DNA: TGTGCCAGCTCACCAGTGCGGGGGCCCCAAGAGACCCAGTACTTC. Protein product: CASSPVRGPQETQYF.

At least ten counts were recorded for this clonotype. This rearrangement joins TRBV28 to TRBJ1-2, with D perhaps TRBD1 (6 bases). The length of the CDR3 is 15 residues. V was clipped by 3 bases and J by 4 bases, with 15 bases between them. Germline CDR1 reads MDHEN; CDR2 reads SYDVKM. CDR3 in DNA: TGTGCCAGCAGTTTGGGTGGCCAGGGGCGCTATGGCTACACCTTC. Translated, it gives CASSLGGQGRYGYTF.

This sequence joins TRBV20-1 and TRBJ1-4; 9 nucleotides match TRBD1. Germline trimming cut 5 bases from V and 8 bases from J; bases unmatched to any gene: 12. The germline V gene encodes CDR1 DFQATT and CDR2 SNEGSKA (reference sequence). This CDR3 region has 15 residues. CDR3 bases: TGCAGTGCTCCGCCACAGGGGGCGATCGGAGAAAAACTGTTTTTT. Protein: CSAPPQGAIGEKLFF.

The sample holds many counts of this clonotype. Mismatch with germline at one junction end may stem from a read error. This chain uses TRBV7-2 with TRBJ1-2; D not resolved. CDR3 size: 14 residues. The germline gives CDR1 SGHTA, CDR2 FQGNSA. Here the CDR3 reads CASSLAVSNYGYTF. The CDR3 DNA reads as TGTGCCAGCAGCCTAGCAGTTTCCAACTATGGCTACACCTTC.

This clonotype was counted a few times. The chain links TRBV6-2 or TRBV6-3 to TRBJ2-3; 10 bases line up with TRBD2. CDR3 size: 16 residues. The V gene's germline CDR1 is MNHEY and CDR2 SVGEGT. V shed 5 bases and J 2 bases; nucleotides not matched to a gene: 7. DNA for the CDR3: TGTGCCAGCAGTCTCCCTAGCGGGAGATACACAGATACGCAGTATTTT. Its translation: CASSLPSGRYTDTQYF.

The rearrangement links TRBV7-9 to TRBJ2-3, with 9 bases matching TRBD2. Germline V gives CDR1 SEHNR, CDR2 FQNEAQ (reference sequence). V gave up 0 bases and J gave up 3 bases; unmatched junction bases: 10. The CDR3 sequence is 18 residues long. CDR3 sequence: CASSLAPGSGRRTDTQYF. CDR3 in DNA: TGTGCCAGCAGCTTAGCTCCGGGTAGCGGGAGAAGGACAGATACGCAGTATTTT.

This clonotype was observed at least ten times. The CDR3 sequence: CASSRGTVYNSPLHF. The CDR3 DNA reads as TGTGCCAGCAGCCGCGGGACAGTCTATAATTCACCCCTCCACTTT. The V gene is TRBV14, the J gene TRBJ1-6; TRBD1 matches 7 bases. Germline CDR1 and CDR2: SGHDN and FVKESK. This CDR3 is 15 amino acids long. J gave up 3 bases and V 4 bases, and 3 bases lay outside the gene matches. The variable domain in full, with the rest retrieved from reference TRBV14 and TRBJ1-6, is EAGVTQFPSHSVIEKGQTVTLRCDPISGHDNLYWYRRVMGKEIKFLLHFVKESKQDESGMPNNRFLAERTGGTYSTLKVQPAELEDSGVYFCASSRGTVYNSPLHFGNGTRLTVT.

About this clonotype itself: Its ends do not fully match the called genes, so a read error is possible. The rearrangement joins TRBV7-9 to TRBJ2-5; 7 bases are shared with TRBD2. Germline V lookup: CDR1 SEHNR, CDR2 FQNEAQ (reference sequence). There are 13 residues in the CDR3. The CDR3 DNA reads as TGTGCCAGCAGCTTATCCGGGCGGGAGACCCGGTACTTC. Translated, it gives CASSLSGRETRYF.

The chain carries TRBV18 and TRBJ1-5, with 8 bases fitting TRBD1. The CDR3 contains 15 residues. The germline CDR1 and CDR2 sequences are KGHSH and LQKENI. The ends lost 5 bases at V and 0 bases at J; junction bases unmatched: 3. CDR3 loop: CASSGQGDSNQPQHF. The DNA of the CDR3 is TGTGCCAGCTCAGGACAGGGAGATAGCAATCAGCCCCAGCATTTT.

This clonotype has just a few counts. The rearrangement joins TRBV24-1 to TRBJ2-3, with 10 bases matching TRBD2. The CDR3 is 16 residues long. Germline loops: CDR1 KGHDR, CDR2 SFDVKD. J lost 0 bases, V lost 4 bases, and 3 bases had no gene match. For the CDR3, the DNA is TGTGCCACCAGTGACGGACTAGCGGTTAGCACAGATACGCAGTATTTT. It translates to CATSDGLAVSTDTQYF.

V gene TRBV29-1 combines with J gene TRBJ2-3, with D maybe TRBD2 (6 bases). This CDR3 has 10 residues. Germline CDR1 SQVTM, CDR2 ANQGSEA. V lost 7 bases and J lost 10, with 12 bases in between. The chain's CDR3 is CSGHSGAQYF. The CDR3, as DNA: TGCAGCGGCCATTCGGGGGCGCAGTATTTT.

This chain connects TRBV20-1 to TRBJ1-2; D is uncertain. With 5 bases removed from V and 8 bases from J, the gap between germline ends came to 15 bases. The CDR3 spans 12 residues. Germline V gene sequence: CDR1 DFQATT, CDR2 SNEGSKA (reference sequence). The DNA of the CDR3 is TGCAGTGCTCCCATCGGGGTTGAGGGCTACACCTTC. The encoded protein is CSAPIGVEGYTF.

V gene TRBV12-3 or TRBV12-4 combines with J gene TRBJ2-1, with D perhaps matching TRBD1 (5 bases). This CDR3 has 13 residues. V was pared by 3 bases and J by 7 bases, with 10 bases between. Here the CDR3 reads CASSLWGQNEQFF. CDR3 sequence (DNA): TGTGCCAGCAGTTTGTGGGGCCAGAATGAGCAGTTCTTC.

The chain joins TRBV5-4 to TRBJ1-2; D is ambiguous. The germline V gene encodes CDR1 SGHNT and CDR2 YYREEE (reference sequence). V shed 0 bases and J shed 5 bases, with 11 bases lying between them. The CDR3 loop spans 14 amino acids. The CDR3 region has the DNA TGTGCCAGCAGCTTGGGCGGTTCCTTATATGGCTACACCTTC. It codes for CASSLGGSLYGYTF.

In this sample, this clonotype turned up many times. V and J are TRBV30 and TRBJ1-5; 7 bases line up with TRBD1. CDR1 is GTSNPN and CDR2 is SVGIG in the germline V gene (reference sequence). The CDR3 has 14 residues. V dropped 2 bases and J dropped 5; count of bases not matched to a gene: 6. In DNA form, the CDR3 reads TGTGCCTGGAGTCCGGACAGGTTCGATCAGCCCCAGCATTTT. It is translated as CAWSPDRFDQPQHF. The whole variable domain, filled in from reference TRBV30 and TRBJ1-5, reads SQTIHQWPATLVQPVGSPLSLECTVEGTSNPNLYWYRQAAGRGLQLLFYSVGIGQISSEVPQNLSASRPQDRQFILSSKKLLLSDSGFYLCAWSPDRFDQPQHFGDGTRLSIL.